Listed below are T cell receptor beta chains from one sample, sequenced in a study of identical twins. Each CDR3 protein gets one entry after TCRdb re-called the 5' RACE reads with MiXCR. The data show more than 400,000 distinct CDR3 sequences, over 12% seen once. These data also formed part of another study, on yellow fever vaccine responses in identical twins.

Sequenced sample: CD4+ T cells sorted from blood. Receptor source: a woman between 18 and 30 years old in good health. CDR3s include the opening cysteine and the closing phenylalanine or tryptophan. Fields, in order: J gene, CDR3 length, clone size, V gene, D gene, CDR3 protein, CDR3 DNA. A D gene is named only where the DNA matches it firmly. Size is omitted from some rows. Given values are once, few, many or a class for expanded clones.

J gene: TRBJ1-1; CDR3 length: 14; clone size: NA; V gene: TRBV20-1; D gene: NA; CDR3 protein: CRAAQGPVNTEAFF; CDR3 DNA: TGCAGGGCCGCGCAGGGACCGGTGAACACTGAAGCTTTCTTT
J gene: TRBJ2-7; CDR3 length: 14; clone size: NA; V gene: TRBV5-1; D gene: TRBD1; CDR3 protein: CASTRDRGLDEQYF; CDR3 DNA: TGCGCCAGCACCCGGGACAGGGGGCTCGACGAGCAGTACTTC
J gene: TRBJ1-5; CDR3 length: 14; clone size: NA; V gene: TRBV10-3; D gene: TRBD1; CDR3 protein: CAISESTGNQPQHF; CDR3 DNA: TGTGCCATCAGTGAGTCGACAGGGAATCAGCCCCAGCATTTT
J gene: TRBJ2-2; CDR3 length: 16; clone size: many; V gene: TRBV5-1; D gene: TRBD2; CDR3 protein: CASSVTGTSNTGELFF; CDR3 DNA: TGCGCCAGCAGCGTCACCGGGACTAGTAACACCGGGGAGCTGTTTTTT
J gene: TRBJ2-1; CDR3 length: 13; clone size: few; V gene: TRBV20-1; D gene: TRBD2; CDR3 protein: CSATTSAYNEQFF; CDR3 DNA: TGCAGTGCTACTACTAGCGCTTACAATGAGCAGTTCTTC
J gene: TRBJ1-1; CDR3 length: 14; clone size: NA; V gene: TRBV19; D gene: TRBD1; CDR3 protein: CASSRQGEIGEAFF; CDR3 DNA: TGTGCCAGTAGTCGACAGGGTGAAATTGGTGAAGCTTTCTTT
J gene: TRBJ2-1; CDR3 length: 12; clone size: many; V gene: TRBV10-3; D gene: NA; CDR3 protein: CAISVRANEQFF; CDR3 DNA: TGTGCCATCAGTGTAAGGGCGAATGAGCAGTTCTTC
J gene: TRBJ2-3; CDR3 length: 14; clone size: NA; V gene: TRBV19; D gene: TRBD2; CDR3 protein: CATSGRGQAGGQYF; CDR3 DNA: TGTGCCACCAGCGGGAGGGGACAGGCTGGTGGGCAGTATTTT
J gene: TRBJ1-1; CDR3 length: 13; clone size: few; V gene: TRBV6-1; D gene: NA; CDR3 protein: CASSSYDNTEAFF; CDR3 DNA: TGTGCCAGCAGCTCATACGATAACACTGAAGCTTTCTTT
J gene: TRBJ1-5; CDR3 length: 15; clone size: NA; V gene: TRBV7-9; D gene: NA; CDR3 protein: CASSPTGAYNQPQHF; CDR3 DNA: TGTGCCAGCAGCCCAACCGGGGCATACAATCAGCCCCAGCATTTT
J gene: TRBJ2-5; CDR3 length: 14; clone size: few; V gene: TRBV5-5; D gene: NA; CDR3 protein: CASSLGTAGETQYF; CDR3 DNA: TGTGCCAGCAGCTTGGGGACAGCTGGGGAGACCCAGTACTTC
J gene: TRBJ1-4; CDR3 length: 13; clone size: NA; V gene: TRBV19; D gene: NA; CDR3 protein: CASSSGQGEKLFF; CDR3 DNA: TGTGCCAGTAGTTCCGGGCAGGGGGAAAAACTGTTTTTT
J gene: TRBJ1-2; CDR3 length: 14; clone size: few; V gene: TRBV15; D gene: NA; CDR3 protein: CATSRDLGSYGYTF; CDR3 DNA: TGTGCCACCAGCAGAGATTTAGGAAGCTATGGCTACACCTTC
J gene: TRBJ1-2; CDR3 length: 13; clone size: NA; V gene: TRBV3-1; D gene: TRBD1; CDR3 protein: CASSLRTGLGYTF; CDR3 DNA: TGTGCCAGCAGCCTTAGGACAGGGCTTGGCTACACCTTC
J gene: TRBJ2-7; CDR3 length: 15; clone size: NA; V gene: TRBV5-1; D gene: TRBD1; CDR3 protein: CASSLLGQGQYEQYF; CDR3 DNA: TGCGCCAGCAGCTTGTTGGGACAGGGACAATACGAGCAGTACTTC
J gene: TRBJ2-1; CDR3 length: 16; clone size: few; V gene: TRBV11-1; D gene: NA; CDR3 protein: CASTPSWGIGYNEQFF; CDR3 DNA: TGTGCCAGCACCCCAAGCTGGGGTATCGGGTACAATGAGCAGTTCTTC
J gene: TRBJ1-5; CDR3 length: 14; clone size: NA; V gene: TRBV6-1; D gene: TRBD1; CDR3 protein: CASSPTTQGGSQHF; CDR3 DNA: TGTGCCAGCAGTCCGACAACCCAGGGGGGTAGTCAGCATTTT
J gene: TRBJ1-5; CDR3 length: 16; clone size: NA; V gene: TRBV7-9; D gene: NA; CDR3 protein: CASSLGKPDGNQPQHF; CDR3 DNA: TGTGCCAGCAGCCTCGGGAAGCCAGACGGCAATCAGCCCCAGCATTTT
J gene: TRBJ2-3; CDR3 length: 11; clone size: NA; V gene: TRBV7-9; D gene: NA; CDR3 protein: CASSNQNTQYF; CDR3 DNA: TGTGCCAGCAGCAACCAGAATACGCAGTATTTT
J gene: TRBJ2-5; CDR3 length: 16; clone size: many; V gene: TRBV5-5; D gene: NA; CDR3 protein: CASSLGKRPGQETQYF; CDR3 DNA: TGTGCCAGCAGCTTGGGAAAAAGGCCAGGGCAAGAGACCCAGTACTTC
J gene: TRBJ2-1; CDR3 length: 18; clone size: NA; V gene: TRBV4-1; D gene: TRBD2; CDR3 protein: CASSRGLAGGPVYNEQFF; CDR3 DNA: TGCGCCAGCAGCCGGGGACTAGCGGGGGGTCCCGTCTACAATGAGCAGTTCTTC
J gene: TRBJ2-1; CDR3 length: 15; clone size: NA; V gene: TRBV7-2; D gene: NA; CDR3 protein: CASSSRVPTYNEQFF; CDR3 DNA: TGTGCCAGCAGCTCCCGAGTTCCCACCTACAATGAGCAGTTCTTC
J gene: TRBJ2-7; CDR3 length: 13; clone size: few; V gene: TRBV11-3; D gene: NA; CDR3 protein: CASRVPSSIEQYF; CDR3 DNA: TGTGCCAGCAGAGTCCCCTCTAGCATCGAGCAGTACTTC
J gene: TRBJ2-7; CDR3 length: 17; clone size: NA; V gene: TRBV7-8; D gene: TRBD2; CDR3 protein: CASSLGTIRTISYEQYF; CDR3 DNA: TGTGCCAGCAGCCTCGGGACTATCAGGACAATCTCCTACGAGCAGTACTTC
J gene: TRBJ2-5; CDR3 length: 16; clone size: few; V gene: TRBV20-1; D gene: TRBD2; CDR3 protein: CSAPTTSGRAGETQYF; CDR3 DNA: TGCAGTGCTCCAACTACTAGCGGGAGGGCTGGGGAGACCCAGTACTTC
J gene: TRBJ2-7; CDR3 length: 17; clone size: few; V gene: TRBV7-8; D gene: TRBD2; CDR3 protein: CASSYTQHSGRYSEQYF; CDR3 DNA: TGTGCCAGCAGCTACACGCAACATAGCGGGAGGTATTCCGAGCAGTACTTC
J gene: TRBJ2-2; CDR3 length: 20; clone size: few; V gene: TRBV6-2/TRBV6-3; D gene: TRBD2; CDR3 protein: CASSYSQRLAGGRRTGELFF; CDR3 DNA: TGTGCCAGCAGTTACTCCCAGCGACTAGCGGGGGGGCGTCGGACCGGGGAGCTGTTTTTT
J gene: TRBJ1-5; CDR3 length: 13; clone size: few; V gene: TRBV29-1; D gene: NA; CDR3 protein: CSVVTGLGQPQHF; CDR3 DNA: TGCAGCGTTGTCACAGGGTTGGGTCAGCCCCAGCATTTT
J gene: TRBJ2-7; CDR3 length: 11; clone size: NA; V gene: TRBV2; D gene: TRBD2; CDR3 protein: CASSFSGGMDF; CDR3 DNA: TGTGCCAGCAGTTTTAGCGGGGGCATGGACTTC
J gene: TRBJ2-3; CDR3 length: 18; clone size: few; V gene: TRBV5-1; D gene: TRBD2; CDR3 protein: CASSLNTVAGDFTDTQYF; CDR3 DNA: TGCGCCAGCAGCCTCAACACGGTAGCGGGGGACTTCACAGATACGCAGTATTTT
J gene: TRBJ1-1; CDR3 length: 11; clone size: many; V gene: TRBV20-1; D gene: NA; CDR3 protein: CSASSRAGAFF; CDR3 DNA: TGCAGTGCTAGTAGCCGGGCAGGGGCTTTCTTT
J gene: TRBJ1-5; CDR3 length: 15; clone size: NA; V gene: TRBV28; D gene: TRBD1; CDR3 protein: CASSSGQVIGQPQHF; CDR3 DNA: TGTGCCAGCAGTTCGGGACAGGTTATTGGTCAGCCCCAGCATTTT
J gene: TRBJ1-2; CDR3 length: 15; clone size: few; V gene: TRBV11-2; D gene: NA; CDR3 protein: CASSLSPSDNYGYTF; CDR3 DNA: TGTGCCAGCAGCTTGAGCCCTAGCGACAACTATGGCTACACCTTC
J gene: TRBJ2-1; CDR3 length: 14; clone size: NA; V gene: TRBV7-2; D gene: TRBD2; CDR3 protein: CASSPGRGEDEQFF; CDR3 DNA: TGTGCCAGCAGCCCTGGTCGGGGGGAGGATGAGCAGTTCTTC
J gene: TRBJ2-7; CDR3 length: 15; clone size: NA; V gene: TRBV7-2; D gene: NA; CDR3 protein: CASSLGGDRLTKQYF; CDR3 DNA: TGTGCCAGCAGCTTAGGAGGAGACAGACTTACGAAGCAGTACTTC
J gene: TRBJ2-5; CDR3 length: 17; clone size: NA; V gene: TRBV7-7; D gene: NA; CDR3 protein: CASSPGFRGTFQETQYF; CDR3 DNA: TGTGCCAGCAGCCCTGGATTCCGGGGGACTTTCCAAGAGACCCAGTACTTC
J gene: TRBJ2-6; CDR3 length: 16; clone size: few; V gene: TRBV4-1; D gene: NA; CDR3 protein: CASSQVPGAGANVLTF; CDR3 DNA: TGCGCCAGCAGCCAAGTTCCAGGGGCTGGGGCCAACGTCCTGACTTTC
J gene: TRBJ2-3; CDR3 length: 12; clone size: NA; V gene: TRBV29-1; D gene: NA; CDR3 protein: CSFSYGTDTQYF; CDR3 DNA: TGCAGCTTTTCGTACGGCACAGATACGCAGTATTTT
J gene: TRBJ2-1; CDR3 length: 13; clone size: many; V gene: TRBV19; D gene: TRBD1; CDR3 protein: CASSRADRGEQFF; CDR3 DNA: TGTGCCAGTAGTAGGGCAGACAGGGGTGAGCAGTTCTTC
J gene: TRBJ2-5; CDR3 length: 11; clone size: few; V gene: TRBV20-1; D gene: NA; CDR3 protein: CSARPQETQYF; CDR3 DNA: TGCAGTGCTAGACCCCAAGAGACCCAGTACTTC
J gene: TRBJ2-1; CDR3 length: 14; clone size: few; V gene: TRBV20-1; D gene: TRBD2; CDR3 protein: CSAFPTRGDNEQFF; CDR3 DNA: TGCAGTGCTTTCCCCACCCGGGGGGACAATGAGCAGTTCTTC
J gene: TRBJ2-2; CDR3 length: 15; clone size: many; V gene: TRBV7-7; D gene: NA; CDR3 protein: CASSLGGAGTGELFF; CDR3 DNA: TGTGCCAGCAGCTTGGGGGGCGCAGGTACCGGGGAGCTGTTTTTT
J gene: TRBJ2-3; CDR3 length: 22; clone size: NA; V gene: TRBV18; D gene: TRBD2; CDR3 protein: CASSRLPIAGPGSRTSTDTQYF; CDR3 DNA: TGTGCCAGCTCCCGACTCCCGATAGCGGGACCCGGGTCCCGGACTAGCACAGATACGCAGTATTTT
J gene: TRBJ2-1; CDR3 length: 12; clone size: few; V gene: TRBV6-2/TRBV6-3; D gene: NA; CDR3 protein: CASSYRRGEQFF; CDR3 DNA: TGTGCCAGCAGTTACCGGCGCGGAGAGCAGTTCTTC
J gene: TRBJ1-1; CDR3 length: 15; clone size: NA; V gene: TRBV6-1; D gene: NA; CDR3 protein: CASSGQPPRRTEAFF; CDR3 DNA: TGTGCCAGCAGTGGACAGCCCCCTCGAAGAACTGAAGCTTTCTTT
J gene: TRBJ1-2; CDR3 length: 12; clone size: NA; V gene: TRBV29-1; D gene: NA; CDR3 protein: CSAARSGRGYTF; CDR3 DNA: TGCAGCGCGGCCCGCAGTGGACGAGGCTACACCTTC